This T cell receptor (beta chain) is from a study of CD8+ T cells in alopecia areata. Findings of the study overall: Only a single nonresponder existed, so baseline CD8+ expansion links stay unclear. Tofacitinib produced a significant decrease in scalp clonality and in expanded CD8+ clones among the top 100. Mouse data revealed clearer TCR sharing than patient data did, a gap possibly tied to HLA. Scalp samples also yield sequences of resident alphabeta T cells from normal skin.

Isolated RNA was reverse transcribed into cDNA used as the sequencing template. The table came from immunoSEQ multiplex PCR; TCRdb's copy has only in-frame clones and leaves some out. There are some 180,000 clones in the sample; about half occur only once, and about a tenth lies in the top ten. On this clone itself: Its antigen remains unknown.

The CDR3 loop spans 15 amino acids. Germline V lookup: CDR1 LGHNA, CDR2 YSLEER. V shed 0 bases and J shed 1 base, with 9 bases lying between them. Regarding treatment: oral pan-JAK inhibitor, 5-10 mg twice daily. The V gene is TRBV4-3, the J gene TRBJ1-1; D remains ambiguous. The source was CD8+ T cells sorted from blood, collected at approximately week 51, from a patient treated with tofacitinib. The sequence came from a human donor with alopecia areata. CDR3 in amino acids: CASSQEPFGNTEAFF. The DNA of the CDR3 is TGCGCCAGCAGCCAAGAGCCCTTCGGGAACACTGAAGCTTTCTTT.